The 32 T cell receptor beta chains below all came from one sample that was sequenced in a study of T cell changes during pregnancy in multiple sclerosis. Using immunoSEQ multiplex PCR, the repertoire was profiled, and TCRdb retains in-frame clones only, with some absent. There are 32,000 or so clones in the sample; over 80% occur only once, and approximately 3% lies in the top ten. This specimen consisted of CD4+ T cells from peripheral blood mononuclear cells, obtained in the third trimester of pregnancy. The receptors shown here come from a female donor in good health, enrolled as a control in a pregnancy study.

The genes are TRBV10-2 and TRBJ2-1, with 9 bases matching TRBD2. V was pared by 2 bases and J by 4 bases, with 3 bases of the junction left unmatched. Looked up from germline, CDR1 is WSHSY and CDR2 is SAAADI. CDR3 length: 15 residues. The DNA of the CDR3 is TGCGCCAGCAGTGAGAGTAGCGGGAGATACAATGAGCAGTTCTTC. It is translated as CASSESSGRYNEQFF.

This rearrangement joins TRBV6-1 to TRBJ2-7; 8 nucleotides line up with TRBD1. V was pared by 5 bases and J by 5 bases, with 11 bases of the junction left unmatched. This CDR3 is 15 amino acids long. Germline V CDR1 and CDR2: MNHNS, SASEGT. The CDR3 spells CASSNRQGMMDEQYF. CDR3 nucleotide sequence: TGTGCCAGCAGTAACAGACAGGGGATGATGGACGAGCAGTACTTC.

The chain carries TRBV9 and TRBJ1-1, with 7 bases lining up with TRBD1. The V and J ends lost 4 bases and 5 bases, in that order; junction bases with no gene match: 5. Germline loops: CDR1 SGDLS, CDR2 YYNGEE. The CDR3 sequence is 13 residues long. The DNA for the CDR3 is TGTGCCAGCAGCTCACCAGGGGGGACTGAAGCTTTCTTT. Amino acids: CASSSPGGTEAFF.

This rearrangement joins TRBV18 to TRBJ2-3; the D gene is possibly TRBD2 (5 bases). The V gene's germline CDR1 is KGHSH and CDR2 LQKENI. The CDR3 length is 14 residues. V was trimmed by 5 bases and J by 5 bases, leaving 14 bases between them. The CDR3 nucleotides read TGTGCCAGCTCAGACTCTAGCTCTGAAGATACGCAGTATTTT. Protein: CASSDSSSEDTQYF.

CDR3 nucleotides: TGTGCCAGCAGTGAATCCCAGAGGACAAAAAATTCACCCCTCCACTTT. Its protein product is CASSESQRTKNSPLHF. The chain uses TRBV6-1 and TRBJ1-6, with a tentative D call TRBD1 (5 bases). The CDR3 has 16 residues. V was pared by 2 bases and J by 7 bases, with 15 bases between. CDR1 is MNHNS, CDR2 SASEGT, per germline.

This chain joins TRBV7-2 and TRBJ2-7, with D hard to call. Germline V gives CDR1 SGHTA, CDR2 FQGNSA. The V gene lost 3 bases and the J gene lost 0 bases, with 3 bases spanning the gap. The CDR3 contains 12 residues. This CDR3 reads CASSFGSYEQYF. DNA of the CDR3: TGTGCCAGCAGCTTCGGCTCCTACGAGCAGTACTTC.

V gene TRBV5-5 combines with J gene TRBJ1-1; tentative D call: TRBD1 (6 bases). CDR3 length equals 14 residues. In germline, CDR1 is SGHKS, CDR2 YYEKEE (reference sequence). The germline V and J ends were trimmed by 4 bases and 4 bases, with 14 bases remaining between them. CDR3 protein: CASSRGVGATEAFF. DNA for the CDR3: TGTGCCAGCAGCAGGGGAGTGGGGGCCACTGAAGCTTTCTTT.

DNA for the CDR3: TGTGCCTCTTCGACAGGGCGAGGGATTGGGGAGACCCAGTACTTC. Its translation: CASSTGRGIGETQYF. The chain carries TRBV10-3 and TRBJ2-5, with 7 nucleotides matching TRBD1. V lost 11 bases and J lost 5; bases outside the gene matches: 17. The CDR3 runs to 15 residues. The germline gives CDR1 ENHRY, CDR2 SYGVKD.

V usage is TRBV7-2 and J usage is TRBJ1-3; a possible D gene is TRBD1 (6 bases). CDR1 SGHTA and CDR2 FQGNSA come from the germline V gene. The CDR3 has 14 amino acids. V gave up 5 bases and J gave up 0 bases, with 8 bases separating them. Here the CDR3 reads CASSQQGSGNTIYF. CDR3 bases: TGTGCCAGCAGCCAACAGGGCTCTGGAAACACCATATATTTT.

This clone was recorded once. V and J are TRBV19 and TRBJ2-3, with D maybe TRBD1 (6 bases). The CDR3 covers 15 residues. Germline V gives CDR1 LNHDA, CDR2 SQIVND (reference sequence). Trimming cost V 5 bases and J 1 base, with 13 bases left between them. CDR3 bases: TGTGCCAGTAGTCGGGACATCGATCGCACAGATACGCAGTATTTT. As protein: CASSRDIDRTDTQYF.

The chain carries TRBV7-9 and TRBJ2-3, with 9 bases that match TRBD2. After removal of 1 base from V and 3 bases from J, the junction contained 2 bases not matched to a gene. Germline V gives CDR1 SEHNR, CDR2 FQNEAQ (reference sequence). This CDR3 contains 15 residues. This CDR3 is CASSLVAGGTDTQYF. CDR3 DNA sequence: TGTGCCAGCAGCTTAGTGGCGGGAGGGACAGATACGCAGTATTTT.

The gene calls are TRBV15 and TRBJ2-5; TRBD2 agrees at 7 bases. J lost 5 bases, V lost 1 base, and 10 bases had no gene match. CDR1 is LNHNV, CDR2 YYDKDF, per germline (reference sequence). This CDR3 spans 16 amino acids. The CDR3 here is CATSRAASGGVETQYF. CDR3 bases: TGTGCCACCAGCAGAGCGGCTAGCGGAGGGGTGGAGACCCAGTACTTC.

The J gene is TRBJ1-1, the V gene TRBV18; tentatively, D is TRBD1 (6 bases). The germline V gene has CDR1 KGHSH and CDR2 LQKENI. The CDR3 consists of 14 residues. V was shortened by 3 bases and J by 7 bases, with 15 bases between the two germline ends. CDR3 in amino acids: CASSPRTANDEAFF. CDR3 coding DNA: TGTGCCAGCTCACCGAGGACAGCGAACGATGAAGCTTTCTTT.

This clone has only one observation. The CDR3 nucleotides are TGTGCCAGCAGCGTACGGACAGGGGACAATGAGCAGTTCTTC. It translates to CASSVRTGDNEQFF. The V gene is TRBV9, the J gene TRBJ2-1, with TRBD1 identical over 9 bases. Germline CDR1 SGDLS, CDR2 YYNGEE. With 1 base clipped from V and 5 bases from J, the junction kept 1 base outside the gene matches. The CDR3 has 14 residues.

V and J are TRBV18 and TRBJ2-2; weak D call: TRBD1 (6 bases). CDR1 is KGHSH and CDR2 is LQKENI in the germline V gene. The CDR3 covers 13 residues. Trimming took 1 base from V and 6 from J, leaving 6 bases between them. CDR3 nucleotides: TGTGCCAGCTCACCACAGGGGGCCGGGGAGCTGTTTTTT. This codes for CASSPQGAGELFF.

The V and J genes are TRBV7-9 and TRBJ2-2; D unresolved. CDR3 length: 14 residues. The germline V gene has CDR1 SEHNR and CDR2 FQNEAQ (reference sequence). V lost 3 bases to trimming and J lost 6 bases, with 11 bases between them. The CDR3 spells CASSFMSGPGELFF. For the CDR3, the DNA is TGTGCCAGCAGCTTCATGTCGGGTCCCGGGGAGCTGTTTTTT.

The chain recombines TRBV5-6 with TRBJ1-6; 8 positions match TRBD1. The CDR3 runs to 16 residues. J gave up 7 bases and V 2 bases, and 8 bases lay outside the gene matches. Germline CDR1 reads SGHDT; CDR2 reads YYEEEE. The CDR3 sequence is CASSFPGGYQNSPLHF. In DNA, the CDR3 is TGTGCCAGCAGCTTCCCAGGGGGCTACCAAAATTCACCCCTCCACTTT.

The CDR3 DNA sequence: TGTGCCAGCAGTCACGGGACTAGCGCGTACGAGCAGTACTTC. Protein product: CASSHGTSAYEQYF. V gene TRBV28 combines with J gene TRBJ2-7, with 10 bases lining up with TRBD2. With 5 bases clipped from V and 4 bases from J, the junction kept 5 bases outside the gene matches. The germline CDR1 and CDR2 sequences are MDHEN and SYDVKM. The CDR3 covers 14 residues.

This sequence joins TRBV2 and TRBJ1-4; a weak D match, TRBD1 (6 bases). Per the germline V gene, CDR1 is SNHLY and CDR2 is FYNNEI. The CDR3 is 15 amino acids. Trimming removed 6 bases from V and 5 bases from J, with 16 bases in between. This chain's CDR3 is CASRSPDGQNEKLFF. The DNA of the CDR3 is TGTGCCAGCAGGTCCCCGGACGGACAGAATGAAAAACTGTTTTTT.

The genes are TRBV7-8 and TRBJ2-3; possibly TRBD1 for D (6 bases). The CDR3 runs to 15 residues. V was shortened by 6 bases and J by 6 bases, with 19 bases between the two germline ends. In germline, CDR1 is SGHVS, CDR2 FQNEAQ. CDR3 loop: CASSSGTTNSDTQYF. DNA of the CDR3: TGTGCCAGCAGTTCCGGGACAACAAATTCTGATACGCAGTATTTT.

This clone was found once. The chain carries TRBV5-1 and TRBJ2-5; 7 bases align to TRBD2. Germline V CDR1 and CDR2: SGHRS, YFSETQ. V lost 1 base and J lost 5; bases outside the gene matches: 2. The CDR3 has 13 amino acids. This CDR3 reads CASSLWGGETQYF. The CDR3 nucleotides read TGCGCCAGCAGCTTGTGGGGAGGGGAGACCCAGTACTTC. Complete variable domain (other parts from reference TRBV5-1 and TRBJ2-5): KAGVTQTPRYLIKTRGQQVTLSCSPISGHRSVSWYQQTPGQGLQFLFEYFSETQRNKGNFPGRFSGRQFSNSRSEMNVSTLELGDSALYLCASSLWGGETQYFGPGTRLLVL.

This CDR3 reads CASSLTSGGAGTDTQYF. The CDR3 DNA reads TGTGCCAGCAGTTTAACTAGCGGGGGGGCTGGCACAGATACGCAGTATTTT. V usage is TRBV28 and J usage is TRBJ2-3, with 13 nucleotides matching TRBD2. CDR1 MDHEN and CDR2 SYDVKM come from the germline V gene. Unmatched junction bases numbered 3, after V lost 2 bases and J lost 1 base. CDR3 length equals 17 residues.

The chain combines TRBV28 with TRBJ2-2; D is ambiguous. The CDR3 consists of 13 residues. Trimming took off 6 bases at V and 2 bases at J, with 7 bases between the two ends. Germline CDR1 MDHEN, CDR2 SYDVKM. CDR3 nucleotides: TGTGCCAGCAGGGGCCCTAACACCGGGGAGCTGTTTTTT. Amino acids: CASRGPNTGELFF. Filled out from reference TRBV28 and TRBJ2-2, the complete variable domain reads DVKVTQSSRYLVKRTGEKVFLECVQDMDHENMFWYRQDPGLGLRLIYFSYDVKMKEKGDIPEGYSVSREKKERFSLILESASTNQTSMYLCASRGPNTGELFFGEGSRLTVL.

The chain joins TRBV6-6 to TRBJ2-2, with TRBD2 as a possible D gene (6 bases). Germline CDR1 reads MNHNY; CDR2 reads SVGAGI (reference sequence). Trimming took 7 bases from V and 4 from J, leaving 19 bases between them. The CDR3 has 16 amino acids. The CDR3: CASTQGAGRGTGELFF. The CDR3, as DNA: TGTGCCAGCACCCAGGGCGCGGGGCGGGGCACCGGGGAGCTGTTTTTT.

The CDR3 protein is CATGLAGGVNEQFF. The CDR3, as DNA: TGCGCCACCGGTCTAGCGGGGGGGGTCAATGAGCAGTTCTTC. V gene TRBV5-1 combines with J gene TRBJ2-1, with TRBD2 matching 12 bases. CDR3 length: 14 residues. The J segment lost 6 bases and the V segment lost 9 bases, leaving 7 bases of the junction unmatched. The germline V gene has CDR1 SGHRS and CDR2 YFSETQ.

The gene calls are TRBV7-2 and TRBJ1-1; perhaps TRBD1 as D (5 bases). V was cut by 1 base and J by 6 bases, with 15 bases left in between. Germline CDR1 and CDR2: SGHTA and FQGNSA. This CDR3 has 15 residues. The CDR3 spells CASSLVHGGYAEAFF. CDR3 nucleotides: TGTGCCAGCAGCTTAGTGCATGGGGGGTATGCTGAAGCTTTCTTT.

The chain carries TRBV5-1 and TRBJ2-7; 11 bases are shared with TRBD2. V shed 2 bases and J 3 bases; nucleotides not matched to a gene: 4. The CDR3 is made up of 15 amino acids. Germline values: CDR1 SGHRS, CDR2 YFSETQ. The CDR3 sequence is CASSFTLAGGYEQYF. CDR3 DNA: TGCGCCAGCAGCTTCACCCTAGCGGGAGGCTACGAGCAGTACTTC.

This chain joins TRBV9 and TRBJ1-1; D gene uncertain. CDR3 length: 15 amino acids. Germline V gene data show CDR1 as SGDLS and CDR2 as YYNGEE. Trimming pared 0 bases from V and 1 base from J, leaving 10 bases between. CDR3 amino acids: CASSVGEGWNTEAFF. The CDR3 DNA is TGTGCCAGCAGCGTAGGGGAGGGTTGGAACACTGAAGCTTTCTTT. Combining the CDR3 with reference TRBV9 and TRBJ1-1 gives the whole variable domain DSGVTQTPKHLITATGQRVTLRCSPRSGDLSVYWYQQSLDQGLQFLIQYYNGEERAKGNILERFSAQQFPDLHSELNLSSLELGDSALYFCASSVGEGWNTEAFFGQGTRLTVV.

The chain joins TRBV9 to TRBJ2-2; TRBD2 is a possible D gene (6 bases). The V and J ends lost 0 bases and 0 bases respectively, with 9 bases between them. Germline assignment: CDR1 SGDLS and CDR2 YYNGEE. The CDR3 length is 16 residues. The CDR3, as DNA: TGTGCCAGCAGCGTAGGGGTAGCGGCGAACACCGGGGAGCTGTTTTTT. Translated, it gives CASSVGVAANTGELFF.

The rearrangement links TRBV28 to TRBJ1-1; no clear D. The CDR3 spans 13 residues. From germline, CDR1 is MDHEN and CDR2 SYDVKM. V lost 5 bases and J lost 2, with 9 bases in between. This chain's CDR3 is CASSGSVNTEAFF. Here the CDR3 DNA reads TGTGCCAGCAGTGGCAGTGTAAACACTGAAGCTTTCTTT.

The J gene is TRBJ1-1, the V gene TRBV2; 7 nucleotides match TRBD1. Germline V gene sequence: CDR1 SNHLY, CDR2 FYNNEI. The CDR3 sequence is 14 residues long. The J segment lost 6 bases and the V segment lost 4 bases, leaving 8 bases of the junction unmatched. The CDR3 bases are TGTGCCAGCAGTGGTAGGCAGGGGGTCCCTGAAGCTTTCTTT. It is translated as CASSGRQGVPEAFF.

The rearrangement joins TRBV2 to TRBJ1-2, with a tentative D call TRBD1 (6 bases). The CDR3 contains 14 residues. V was trimmed by 6 bases and J by 5 bases, leaving 16 bases between them. Germline CDR1 SNHLY, CDR2 FYNNEI. This CDR3 reads CASSRDTTAYGYTF. CDR3 bases: TGTGCCAGCAGCCGGGACACTACTGCTTATGGCTACACCTTC.